This record covers a single T cell receptor (beta chain). Its antigen is currently unknown. Germline CDR1 reads KGHSH; CDR2 reads LQKENI. Trimming took 3 bases from V and 0 from J, leaving 12 bases between them. CDR3 length equals 16 residues. These data originate in a study of shared clonotypes between healthy human individuals. The authors' processing: ImmunoSEQ output lacked quality scores and full-length reads, limiting matched filtering. Some clones are missing from TCRdb's copy, which holds only in-frame ones; the method was immunoSEQ multiplex PCR. V and J calls and clone size follow that table, whereas D and trimming were derived from the DNA. The data contain about 2.5 million clones, around 90% of them seen just once; the ten biggest clones take up 0.3% to 0.4%. The study's findings and limits: Naive subsets generally had larger estimated richness than memory subsets.

Each sample came from a Caucasian adult donor living in Nashville, Tennessee. Naive CD45RA+ and memory CD45RA-negative subsets were split from CD4+ cells. The specimen was naive CD4+ T cells from PBMCs. Stated subset: CD45RA+ positively selected. The genes are TRBV18 and TRBJ2-4; D unclear. This TCR derives from a man between 18 and 29 years old in good health. Some clones in this sample may be carry-over from other donors' samples. CDR3 sequence reads: CASSPESLLAKNIQYF. CDR3 sequence (DNA): TGTGCCAGCTCACCCGAGTCCTTACTAGCCAAAAACATTCAGTACTTC.